The present entry profiles one T cell receptor (beta chain) with its context. Antigen specificity is unknown. The sample has other DNA sequences that encode this CDR3 too. The data were taken from a study of shared clonotypes between healthy human individuals. Study-level findings and limits: Larger richness was generally estimated for naive than memory subsets.

Trimming cost V 0 bases and J 2 bases, with 11 bases left between them. There are 15 residues in the CDR3. Per germline, CDR1 LGHNA and CDR2 YSLEER. CD8 cells classed as naive were CD45RO-negative and positively selected for CCR7, excluding terminally differentiated effector memory CD45RA+ cells. HIV-negative, healthy adults without recent acute infections or vaccinations were the donors. Data came from immunoSEQ multiplex PCR; TCRdb stores just in-frame clones and leaves some out. Of a few million clones listed, just over 90% are singletons. The sample comprised naive CD8+ T cells from PBMCs. The rearrangement uses TRBV4-3 and TRBJ2-7, with TRBD1 as a possible D gene (6 bases). The source is a man aged 18 to 30 in good health. Some clones in this sample may be carry-over from other donors' samples. For the CDR3, the DNA is TGCGCCAGCAGCCAAGACAGGGGCCCCCCCTACGAGCAGTACTTC. This codes for CASSQDRGPPYEQYF.